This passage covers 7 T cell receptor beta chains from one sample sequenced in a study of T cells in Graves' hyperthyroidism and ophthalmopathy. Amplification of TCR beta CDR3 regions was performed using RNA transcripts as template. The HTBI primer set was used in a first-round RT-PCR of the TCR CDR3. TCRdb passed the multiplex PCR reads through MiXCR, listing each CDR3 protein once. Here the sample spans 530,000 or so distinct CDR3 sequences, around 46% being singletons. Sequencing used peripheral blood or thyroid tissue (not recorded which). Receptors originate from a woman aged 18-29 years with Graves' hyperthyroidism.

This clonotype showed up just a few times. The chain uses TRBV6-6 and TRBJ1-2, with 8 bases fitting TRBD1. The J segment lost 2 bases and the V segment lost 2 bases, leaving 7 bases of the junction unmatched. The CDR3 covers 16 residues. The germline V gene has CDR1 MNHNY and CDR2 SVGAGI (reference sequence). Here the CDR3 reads CASSYSGGQVNYGYTF. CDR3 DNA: TGTGCCAGCAGTTACAGCGGGGGACAGGTAAACTATGGCTACACCTTC.

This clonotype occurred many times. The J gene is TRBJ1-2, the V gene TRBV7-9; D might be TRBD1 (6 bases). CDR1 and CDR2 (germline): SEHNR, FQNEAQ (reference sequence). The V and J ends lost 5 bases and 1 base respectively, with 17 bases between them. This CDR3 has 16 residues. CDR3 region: CASSLVGQGSNYGYTF. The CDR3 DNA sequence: TGTGCCAGCAGCCTAGTAGGCCAGGGGAGTAACTATGGCTACACCTTC. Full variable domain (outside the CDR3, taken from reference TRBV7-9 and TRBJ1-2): DTGVSQNPRHKITKRGQNVTFRCDPISEHNRLYWYRQTLGQGPEFLTYFQNEAQLEKSRLLSDRFSAERPKGSFSTLEIQRTEQGDSAMYLCASSLVGQGSNYGYTFGSGTRLTVV.

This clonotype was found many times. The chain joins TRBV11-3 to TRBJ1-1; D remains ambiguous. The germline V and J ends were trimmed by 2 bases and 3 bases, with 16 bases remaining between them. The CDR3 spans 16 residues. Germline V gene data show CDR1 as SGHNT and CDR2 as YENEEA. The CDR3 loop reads CASSLRQRWYDTEAFF. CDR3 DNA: TGTGCCAGCAGCTTAAGGCAGAGGTGGTATGACACTGAAGCTTTCTTT.

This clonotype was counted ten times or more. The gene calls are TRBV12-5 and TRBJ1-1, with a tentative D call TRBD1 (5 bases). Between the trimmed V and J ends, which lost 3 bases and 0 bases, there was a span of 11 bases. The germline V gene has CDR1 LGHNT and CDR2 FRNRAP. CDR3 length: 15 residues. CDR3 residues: CASGLGVAMNTEAFF. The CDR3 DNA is TGTGCTAGTGGTTTAGGGGTAGCGATGAACACTGAAGCTTTCTTT.

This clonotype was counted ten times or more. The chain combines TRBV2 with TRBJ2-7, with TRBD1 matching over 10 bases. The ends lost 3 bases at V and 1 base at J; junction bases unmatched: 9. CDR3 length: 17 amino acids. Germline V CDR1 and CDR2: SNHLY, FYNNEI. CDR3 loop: CASSENIPGQGSYEQYF. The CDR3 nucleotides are TGTGCCAGCAGTGAGAACATACCGGGACAGGGGTCCTACGAGCAGTACTTC.

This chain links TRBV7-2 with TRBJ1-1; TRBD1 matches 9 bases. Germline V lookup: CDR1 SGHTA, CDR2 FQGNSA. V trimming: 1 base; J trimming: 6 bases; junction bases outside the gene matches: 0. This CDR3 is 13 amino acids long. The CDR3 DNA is TGTGCCAGCAGCTTAGGGACAGGGGCTGAAGCTTTCTTT. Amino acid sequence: CASSLGTGAEAFF.

CDR3 DNA: TGTGCCAGCAGTCCATATTCTGAGCAGTTCTTC. Protein sequence: CASSPYSEQFF. The rearrangement links TRBV12-3 or TRBV12-4 to TRBJ2-7; D uncertain. The last part of the DNA fits TRBJ2-1 better; the J call may be wrong. The CDR3 length is 11 residues.